The entry below gives a single TCR beta chain sequence along with its context. Its antigen is as yet unknown. The sample originates from a study of shared clonotypes between healthy human individuals. Study-wide results and limits: Among donors, clonotype sharing was expected to be affected by sequencing depth.

Trimming removed 2 bases at V and 6 bases at J, with 10 bases between. In germline, CDR1 is MDHEN, CDR2 SYDVKM. CDR3 size: 13 residues. Splitting the CD4+ cells yielded a CD45RA+ naive subset and a CD45RA-negative memory subset. In the study's own analysis: Filtering differed since immunoSEQ provided only junctions, with no quality scores. Data came from immunoSEQ multiplex PCR; TCRdb stores just in-frame clones and leaves some out. V and J calls and clone size come straight from that table; D and trimming were deduced from the DNA. The sample lists hundreds of thousands of clones; over 65% were seen once.

This sequence was found in a woman aged 25-40 years in good health. Sample: memory CD4+ T cells sorted from blood. The sample's subset: CD45RA-negative fraction. The rearrangement joins TRBV28 to TRBJ1-1; no reliable D call. CDR3 in amino acids: CASSLMYSSEAFF. The DNA for the CDR3 is TGTGCCAGCAGTTTAATGTACTCATCTGAAGCTTTCTTT.